This T cell receptor (beta chain) emerged from a study of lymphopenia after photon versus proton radiotherapy. Findings of the study overall: A bigger post-nadir fall in TCR diversity correlated inversely with survival time in deceased patients. Photon-treated patients lost naive T cells and TCR diversity; proton-treated stayed stable. Better survival with proton therapy was suggested as possible, not demonstrated. Post-nadir diversity loss with photons came from oligoclonal expansion, particularly CD8+ Temra cells.

V was clipped by 0 bases and J by 3 bases, with 9 bases between them. The CDR3 covers 14 residues. Germline values: CDR1 MNHNS, CDR2 SASEGT. Clones were read by immunoSEQ multiplex PCR, and TCRdb kept only the in-frame ones, dropping some. This sample has 25,000 to 30,000 clones; around nine tenths occur once, and the top ten carry roughly 44%. In regard to this clone: Its antigen is as yet unknown.

V is TRBV6-1 and J is TRBJ2-7; D gene uncertain. The TCR was taken from a woman aged 55-69 years with cholangiocarcinoma. Some clones in this sample may be carry-over from other donors' samples. The sample consisted of peripheral blood, taken from a patient treated with proton-based radiotherapy. The CDR3 loop reads CASSEAVTNYEQYF. The CDR3 nucleotides are TGTGCCAGCAGTGAAGCAGTAACCAACTACGAGCAGTACTTC.